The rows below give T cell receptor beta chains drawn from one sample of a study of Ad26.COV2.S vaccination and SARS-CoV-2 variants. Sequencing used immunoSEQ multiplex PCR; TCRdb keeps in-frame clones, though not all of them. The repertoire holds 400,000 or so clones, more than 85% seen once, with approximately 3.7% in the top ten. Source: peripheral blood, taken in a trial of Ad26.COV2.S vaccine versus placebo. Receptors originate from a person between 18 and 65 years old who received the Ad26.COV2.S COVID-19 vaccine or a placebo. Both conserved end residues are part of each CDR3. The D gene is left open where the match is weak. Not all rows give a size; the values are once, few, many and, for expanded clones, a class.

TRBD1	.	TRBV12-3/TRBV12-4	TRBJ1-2	CASTTGMNYGYTF	TGTGCCAGCACGACAGGGATGAATTATGGCTACACCTTC
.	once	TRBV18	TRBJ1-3	CASSPRGTDGNTIYF	TGTGCCAGCTCACCACGGGGGACCGATGGAAACACCATATATTTT
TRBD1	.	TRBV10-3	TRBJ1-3	CAIRMDREDTIYF	TGTGCCATCAGGATGGACAGGGAGGACACCATATATTTT
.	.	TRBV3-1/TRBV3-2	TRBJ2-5	CASSLILARGETQYF	TGTGCCAGCAGCCTCATATTAGCGAGGGGAGAGACCCAGTACTTC
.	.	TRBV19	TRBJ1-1	CASRAGVMNTEAFF	TGTGCCAGTAGGGCAGGGGTGATGAACACTGAAGCTTTCTTT
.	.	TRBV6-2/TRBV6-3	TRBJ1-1	CASSLGLKSEAFF	TGTGCCAGCAGCCTGGGACTGAAAAGTGAAGCTTTCTTT
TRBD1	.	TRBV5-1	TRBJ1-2	CASSPGRDRVSHGYTF	TGCGCCAGCAGCCCAGGAAGGGACAGGGTCAGTCATGGCTACACCTTC
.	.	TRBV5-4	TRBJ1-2	CASSYVGQTFVYGYTF	TGTGCCAGCTCATACGTAGGACAGACATTCGTATATGGCTACACCTTC
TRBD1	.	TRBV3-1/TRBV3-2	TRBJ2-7	CASSHRDRVYEQYF	TGTGCCAGCAGCCACCGGGACAGAGTTTACGAGCAGTACTTC
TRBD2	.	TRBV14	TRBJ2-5	CASSQHMRGEETQYF	TGTGCCAGCAGCCAACATATGCGGGGGGAAGAGACCCAGTACTTC
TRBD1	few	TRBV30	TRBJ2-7	CAWSEGTGDLPQYF	TGTGCCTGGAGTGAAGGGACAGGGGATCTCCCGCAGTACTTC
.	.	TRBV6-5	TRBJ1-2	CASSYSGRPANYGYTF	TGTGCCAGCAGTTACTCGGGCAGGCCAGCTAACTATGGCTACACCTTC
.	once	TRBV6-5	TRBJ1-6	CASSYGGGSPLHF	TGTGCCAGCAGTTACGGAGGGGGTTCACCCCTCCACTTT
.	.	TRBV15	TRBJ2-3	CATSRDFSSTDTQYF	TGTGCCACCAGCAGGGACTTTTCTAGCACAGATACGCAGTATTTT
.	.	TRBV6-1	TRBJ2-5	CASSETGRKTQYF	TGTGCCAGCAGTGAGACAGGGAGGAAGACCCAGTACTTC
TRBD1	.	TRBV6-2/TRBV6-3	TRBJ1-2	CASSLIDRGTGYTF	TGTGCCAGCAGTCTTATAGACAGGGGGACTGGCTACACCTTC
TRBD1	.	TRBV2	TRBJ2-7	CASRKRQGANEQYF	TGTGCCAGCAGGAAGAGACAGGGGGCAAACGAGCAGTACTTC
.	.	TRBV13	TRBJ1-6	CASSLMANSSPLHF	TGTGCCAGCAGCTTAATGGCAAATTCTTCACCCCTCCACTTT
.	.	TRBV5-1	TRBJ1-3	CASSLMTASGNTIYF	TGCGCCAGCAGCTTGATGACAGCCTCTGGAAACACCATATATTTT
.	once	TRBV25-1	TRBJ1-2	CASSEWNSLGYTF	TGTGCCAGCAGTGAATGGAACAGCTTGGGCTACACCTTC
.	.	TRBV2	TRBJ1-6	CASRANSPLHF	TGTGCCAGCAGGGCCAATTCACCCCTCCACTTT
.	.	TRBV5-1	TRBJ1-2	CASSLKTEGGYTF	TGCGCCAGCAGCTTAAAAACAGAGGGTGGCTACACCTTC
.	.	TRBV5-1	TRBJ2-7	CASSLGTDGPYEQYF	TGCGCCAGCAGCTTGGGGACAGACGGGCCCTACGAGCAGTACTTC
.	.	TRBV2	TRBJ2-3	CASLPRGTSTDTQYF	TGTGCCAGCCTTCCGCGGGGCACTAGCACAGATACGCAGTATTTT
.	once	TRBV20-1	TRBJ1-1	CSASSIGGTEAFF	TGCAGTGCTAGTAGCATCGGGGGGACTGAAGCTTTCTTT
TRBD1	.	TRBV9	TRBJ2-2	CASSPRTGVNTGELFF	TGTGCCAGCAGCCCCAGGACAGGGGTGAACACCGGGGAGCTGTTTTTT
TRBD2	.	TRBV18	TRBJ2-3	CASSPPQAGVQGDTQYF	TGTGCCAGCTCACCACCGCAAGCGGGGGTTCAAGGAGATACGCAGTATTTT
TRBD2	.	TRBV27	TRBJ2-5	CASRGLRASGGRQETQYF	TGTGCCAGCAGGGGTCTGCGGGCTAGCGGGGGTCGCCAAGAGACCCAGTACTTC